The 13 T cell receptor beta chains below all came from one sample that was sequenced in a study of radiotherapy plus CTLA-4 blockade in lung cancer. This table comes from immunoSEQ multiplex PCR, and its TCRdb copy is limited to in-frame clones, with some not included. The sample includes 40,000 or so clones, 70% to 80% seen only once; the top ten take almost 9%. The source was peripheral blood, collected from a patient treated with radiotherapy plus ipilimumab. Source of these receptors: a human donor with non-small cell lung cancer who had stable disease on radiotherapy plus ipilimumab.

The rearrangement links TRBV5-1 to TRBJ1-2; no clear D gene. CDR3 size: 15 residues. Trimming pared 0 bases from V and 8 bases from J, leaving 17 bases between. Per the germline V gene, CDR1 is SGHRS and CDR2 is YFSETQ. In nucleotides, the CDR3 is TGCGCCAGCAGCTTGGACCCGGGTCTCTCCTGGGGCTACACCTTC. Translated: CASSLDPGLSWGYTF.

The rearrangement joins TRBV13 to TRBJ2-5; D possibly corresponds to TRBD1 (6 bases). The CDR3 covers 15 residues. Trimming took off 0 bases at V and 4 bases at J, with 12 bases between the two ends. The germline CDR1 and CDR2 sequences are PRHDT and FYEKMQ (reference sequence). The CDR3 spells CASSLGRAGAETQYF. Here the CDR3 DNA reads TGTGCCAGCAGCTTAGGCCGGGCAGGGGCAGAGACCCAGTACTTC.

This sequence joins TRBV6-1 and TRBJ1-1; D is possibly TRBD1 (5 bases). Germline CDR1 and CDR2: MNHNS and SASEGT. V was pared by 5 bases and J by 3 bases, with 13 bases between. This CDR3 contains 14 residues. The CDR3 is CASSHPQAYTEAFF. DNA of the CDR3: TGTGCCAGCAGTCACCCACAGGCATACACTGAAGCTTTCTTT.

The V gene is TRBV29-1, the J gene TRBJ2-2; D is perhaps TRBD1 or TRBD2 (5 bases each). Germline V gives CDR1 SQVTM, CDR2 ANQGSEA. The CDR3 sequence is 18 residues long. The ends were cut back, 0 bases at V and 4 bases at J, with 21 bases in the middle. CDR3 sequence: CSVEETPGPLSLTGELFF. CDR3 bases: TGCAGCGTTGAAGAAACCCCGGGACCCCTATCACTCACCGGGGAGCTGTTTTTT.

CDR3 sequence: CASSDQNAGVYGYTF. The CDR3 bases are TGTGCCAGCAGTGACCAAAACGCGGGGGTCTATGGCTACACCTTC. The rearrangement joins TRBV6-1 to TRBJ1-2, with D perhaps TRBD1 (5 bases). The germline gives CDR1 MNHNS, CDR2 SASEGT. Trimming left V 3 bases short and J 4 bases short, with 15 bases between. The CDR3 totals 15 residues.

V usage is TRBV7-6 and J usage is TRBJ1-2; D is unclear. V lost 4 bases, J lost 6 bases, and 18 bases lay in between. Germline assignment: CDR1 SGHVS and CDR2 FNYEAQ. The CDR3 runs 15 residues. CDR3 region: CASSSGRLHVDGYTF. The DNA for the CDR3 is TGTGCCAGCAGCTCCGGCCGGCTTCATGTCGATGGCTACACCTTC.

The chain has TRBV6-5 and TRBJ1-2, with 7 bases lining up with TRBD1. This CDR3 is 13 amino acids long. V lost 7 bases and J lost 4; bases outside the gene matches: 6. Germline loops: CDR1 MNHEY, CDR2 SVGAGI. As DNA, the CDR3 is TGTGCCAGCAACGCCGGACAGGTCTATGGCTACACCTTC. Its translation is CASNAGQVYGYTF.

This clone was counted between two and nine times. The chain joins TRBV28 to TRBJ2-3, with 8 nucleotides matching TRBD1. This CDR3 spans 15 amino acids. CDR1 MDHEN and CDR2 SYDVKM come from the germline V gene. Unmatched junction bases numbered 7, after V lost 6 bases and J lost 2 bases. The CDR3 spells CASSPGQGPTDTQYF. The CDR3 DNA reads TGTGCCAGCAGCCCCGGACAGGGACCCACAGATACGCAGTATTTT.

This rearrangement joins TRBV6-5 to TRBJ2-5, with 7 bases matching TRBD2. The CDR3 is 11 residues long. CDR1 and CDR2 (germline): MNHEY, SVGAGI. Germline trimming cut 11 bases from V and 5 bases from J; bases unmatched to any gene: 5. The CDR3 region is CAGRGWETQYF. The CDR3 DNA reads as TGTGCCGGGAGGGGATGGGAGACCCAGTACTTC.

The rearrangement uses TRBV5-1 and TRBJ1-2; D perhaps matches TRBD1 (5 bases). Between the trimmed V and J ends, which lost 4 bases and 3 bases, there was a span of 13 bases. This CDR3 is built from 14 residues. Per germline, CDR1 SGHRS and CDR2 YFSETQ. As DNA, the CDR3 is TGCGCCAGCAGCCCGGGACCGGGGGACTATGGCTACACCTTC. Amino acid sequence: CASSPGPGDYGYTF.

For the CDR3, the DNA is TGTGCCACCAGCAGAGTGTCGCGAAACACCATATATTTT. As protein: CATSRVSRNTIYF. The chain uses TRBV15 and TRBJ1-3, with D hard to call. Germline V gene lookup returns CDR1 LNHNV and CDR2 YYDKDF (reference sequence). This CDR3 has 13 amino acids. Between the trimmed V and J ends, which lost 1 base and 5 bases, there was a span of 6 bases.

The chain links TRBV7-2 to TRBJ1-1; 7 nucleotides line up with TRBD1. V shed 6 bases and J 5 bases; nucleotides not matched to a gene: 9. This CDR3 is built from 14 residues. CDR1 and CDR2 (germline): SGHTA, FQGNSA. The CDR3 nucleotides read TGTGCCAGCAGTCCACAGGGGCGGTGGACTGAAGCTTTCTTT. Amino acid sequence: CASSPQGRWTEAFF. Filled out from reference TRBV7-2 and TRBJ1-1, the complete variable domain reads GAGVSQSPSNKVTEKGKDVELRCDPISGHTALYWYRQSLGQGLEFLIYFQGNSAPDKSGLPSDRFSAERTGGSVSTLTIQRTQQEDSAVYLCASSPQGRWTEAFFGQGTRLTVV.

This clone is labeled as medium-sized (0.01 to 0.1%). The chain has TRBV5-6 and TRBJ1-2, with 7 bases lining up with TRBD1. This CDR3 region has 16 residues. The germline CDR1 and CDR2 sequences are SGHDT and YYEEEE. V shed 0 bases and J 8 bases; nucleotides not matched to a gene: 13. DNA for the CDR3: TGTGCCAGCAGCTTGGCCCTTTTCCTTACAGGGGAAGGCTACACCTTC. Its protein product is CASSLALFLTGEGYTF.